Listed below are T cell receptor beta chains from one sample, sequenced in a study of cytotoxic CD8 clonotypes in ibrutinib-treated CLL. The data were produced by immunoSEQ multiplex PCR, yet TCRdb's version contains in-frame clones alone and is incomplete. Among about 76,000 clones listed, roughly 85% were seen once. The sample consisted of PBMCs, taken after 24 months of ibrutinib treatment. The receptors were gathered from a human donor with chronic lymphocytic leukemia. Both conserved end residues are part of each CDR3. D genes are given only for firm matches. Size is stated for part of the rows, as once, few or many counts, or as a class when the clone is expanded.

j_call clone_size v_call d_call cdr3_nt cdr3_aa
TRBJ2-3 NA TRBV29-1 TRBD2 TGCAGCGTTGAAGGGGAGCGGGGAGGGGCAGATACGCAGTATTTT CSVEGERGGADTQYF
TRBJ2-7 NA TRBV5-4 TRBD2 TGTGCCAGCAGCGAGCGACTAGCGGGATGCATCTACGAGCAGTACTTC CASSERLAGCIYEQYF
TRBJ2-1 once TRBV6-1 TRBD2 TGTGCCAGCAGTGATTCTGGTCTAGCGGGTTTCAATGAGCAGTTCTTC CASSDSGLAGFNEQFF
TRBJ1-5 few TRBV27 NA TGTGCCAGCAGTTATGCAGGGAATCAGCCCCAGCATTTT CASSYAGNQPQHF
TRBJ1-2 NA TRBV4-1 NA TGCGCCAGCAGCCAAGCTCCAGGACAGACTAACTATGGCTACACCTTC CASSQAPGQTNYGYTF
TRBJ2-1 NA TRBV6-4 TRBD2 TGTGCCAGCAGTGACTCGGCTAGCGGCAATGAGCAGTTCTTC CASSDSASGNEQFF
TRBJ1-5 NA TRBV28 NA TGTGCCAGCAGTTTAGGACAGATTAGCAATCAGCCCCAGCATTTT CASSLGQISNQPQHF
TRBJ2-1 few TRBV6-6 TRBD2 TGTGCCAGCAAGGCGGGAGGTGGGAATGAGCAGTTCTTC CASKAGGGNEQFF
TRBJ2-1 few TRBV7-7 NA TGTGCTAGCAGTCTCGGAGGGGTAAATGAGCAGTTCTTC CASSLGGVNEQFF
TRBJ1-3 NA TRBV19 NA TGTGCCAGTAGTCTCGGGCCCTCTGGAAACACCATATATTTT CASSLGPSGNTIYF
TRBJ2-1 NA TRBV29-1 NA TGCAGCGTTGTAGGGCAGGCTTACAATGAGCAGTTCTTC CSVVGQAYNEQFF
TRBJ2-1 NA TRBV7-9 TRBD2 TGTGCCAGCAGCTTAGCGAGGGCTAGCGGGAGAAATGAGCAGTTCTTC CASSLARASGRNEQFF
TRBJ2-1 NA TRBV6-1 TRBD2 TGTGCCAGCAGTGAAGAAAGTATAGCGGGAGTGGACAATGAGCAGTTCTTC CASSEESIAGVDNEQFF
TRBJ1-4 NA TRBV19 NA TGTGCCAGTAGTTCATTTCGGGGTTGGGGTGCAACTAATGAAAAACTGTTTTTT CASSSFRGWGATNEKLFF
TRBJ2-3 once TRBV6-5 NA TGTGCCAGCAGGCTGTCAGATACGCAGTATTTT CASRLSDTQYF
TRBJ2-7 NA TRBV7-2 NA TGTGCCAGCAGCCTCCTGGGGATAGGGAGCTCCTACGAGCAGTACTTC CASSLLGIGSSYEQYF
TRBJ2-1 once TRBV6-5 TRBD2 TGTGCCAGCAGTCGGACTAGCGCTGAGCAGTTCTTC CASSRTSAEQFF
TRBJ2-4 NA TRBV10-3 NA TGTGCCATCAGTGACTCAGTAGTAGCCAAAAACATTCAGTACTTC CAISDSVVAKNIQYF
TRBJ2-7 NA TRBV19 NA TGTGCCAGTAGTATGGGCAGGGGAACCTACGAGCAGTACTTC CASSMGRGTYEQYF
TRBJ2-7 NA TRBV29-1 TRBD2 TGCAGCGTTGATAGCGGGAGGGCCTTGGGTGAGCAGTACTTC CSVDSGRALGEQYF
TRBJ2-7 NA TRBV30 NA TGTGCCTGGAGTGGGGACTTAGGGGGCTCCTACGAGCAGTACTTC CAWSGDLGGSYEQYF
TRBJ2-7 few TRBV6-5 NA TGTGCCAGCAGTGCCGGGTACGAGCAGTACTTC CASSAGYEQYF
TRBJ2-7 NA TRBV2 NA TGTGCCAGCAGTCCCAGCGGCGGCTACGAGCAGTACTTC CASSPSGGYEQYF
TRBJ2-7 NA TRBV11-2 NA TGTGCCAGCAGCTTAGGAGACACGCGATCCGAGCAGTACTTC CASSLGDTRSEQYF
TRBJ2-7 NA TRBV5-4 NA TGTGCCAGCAGCCCCCAGACAGGAAACTACGAGCAGTACTTC CASSPQTGNYEQYF
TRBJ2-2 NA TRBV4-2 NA TGTGCCAGCAGCCAAGATGCACGTGCGGGGGAGCTGTTTTTT CASSQDARAGELFF
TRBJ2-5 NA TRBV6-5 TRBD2 TGTGCCAGCAGTTACTCGGCGGGAGGGCGTGAGACCCAGTACTTC CASSYSAGGRETQYF
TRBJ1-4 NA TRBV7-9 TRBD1 TGTGCCAGCAGCCCCTCGACAGGGTATGAAGAAAAACTGTTTTTT CASSPSTGYEEKLFF
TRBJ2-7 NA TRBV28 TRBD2 TGTGCCAGCAGACCAGGACTAGCGGGAGATGTTTTTTTGAACGAGCAGTACTTC CASRPGLAGDVFLNEQYF
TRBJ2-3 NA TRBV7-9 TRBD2 TGTGCCAGCAGCCGTACTGGCGGGAGTACAGATACGCAGTATTTT CASSRTGGSTDTQYF
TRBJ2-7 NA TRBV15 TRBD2 TGTGCCACCAGCAAAGGACTAGCGGGAATCTACGAGCAGTACTTC CATSKGLAGIYEQYF
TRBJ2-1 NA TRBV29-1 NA TGCAGCGTTGGGAACAATGAGCAGTTCTTC CSVGNNEQFF
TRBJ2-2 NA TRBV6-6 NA TGTGCCAGCAGGGTTAGCGCCGGGAACACCGGGGAGCTGTTTTTT CASRVSAGNTGELFF
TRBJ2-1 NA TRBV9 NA TGTGCCAGCAGCGTAGTGGACTCCCGGGGGTATGAGCAGTTCTTC CASSVVDSRGYEQFF
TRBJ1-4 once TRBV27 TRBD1 TGTGCCAGCAGCACGATGGGACAGTATAATGAGGAACTGTTTTTT CASSTMGQYNEELFF
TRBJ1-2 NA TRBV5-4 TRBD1 TGTGCCAGCAGCTTGGTCCAGGGGGACTATGGCTACACCTTC CASSLVQGDYGYTF
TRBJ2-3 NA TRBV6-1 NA TGTGCCAGCAGTGAAAGTATGAGGTTGGGCACAGATACGCAGTATTTT CASSESMRLGTDTQYF
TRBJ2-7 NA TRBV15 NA TGTGCCACCAGCAGAGGGACATCTGCAACCTACGAGCAGTACTTC CATSRGTSATYEQYF
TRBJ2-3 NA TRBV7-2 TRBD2 TGTGCCAGCAGTTATACGACTAGCGGGAGTGCCGATACGCAGTATTTT CASSYTTSGSADTQYF
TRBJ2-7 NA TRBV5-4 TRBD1 TGTGCCAGCAGCTTGGGACAGGGGAGATCCTACGAGCAGTACTTC CASSLGQGRSYEQYF
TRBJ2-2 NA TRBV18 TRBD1 TGTGCCAGCTCACCACAGCAGCCGAGGACAGGGGGCAACGATCGTTCAAAGAACACCGGGGAGCTGTTTTTT CASSPQQPRTGGNDRSKNTGELFF
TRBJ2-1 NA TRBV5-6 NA TGTGCCAGCAGTCTGACGGGACCGCTGTTTCTTGAGCAGTTCTTC CASSLTGPLFLEQFF
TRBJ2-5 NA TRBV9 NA TGTGCCAGCAGCGTAGGAACGCATCAAGAGACCCAGTACTTC CASSVGTHQETQYF
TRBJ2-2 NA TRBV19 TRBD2 TGTGCCTCAACAGGACTAGCGGGAGGTGGGGAGCTGTTTTTT CASTGLAGGGELFF
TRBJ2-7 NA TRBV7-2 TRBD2 TGTGCCAGCAGCTTGGTAGCGGGCCCCTCCTACGAGCAGTACTTC CASSLVAGPSYEQYF
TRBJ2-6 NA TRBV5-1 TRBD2 TGCGCCAGCAGCTTGGCGTCTAGCGGGAGAGGCTTTGGGGCCAACGTCCTGACTTTC CASSLASSGRGFGANVLTF
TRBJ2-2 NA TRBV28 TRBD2 TGTGCCAGCAGCCGTGAGACTAGCGGGAACACCGGGGAGCTGTTTTTT CASSRETSGNTGELFF
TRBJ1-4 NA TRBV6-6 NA TGTGCCAGCAGTACACAGGGTTTCGGTGAAAAACTGTTTTTT CASSTQGFGEKLFF
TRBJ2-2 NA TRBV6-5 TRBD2 TGTGCCAGCAGCCCTAGCGGGGGGAACACCGGGGAGCTGTTTTTT CASSPSGGNTGELFF
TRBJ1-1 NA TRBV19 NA TGTGCCAGTAAAGCACCTGGAGCTGAAGCTTTCTTT CASKAPGAEAFF
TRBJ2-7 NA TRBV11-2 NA TGTGCCAGCAGCTTAGAAGTCAACTCCTACGAGCAGTACTTC CASSLEVNSYEQYF
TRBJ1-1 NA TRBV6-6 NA TGTGCCAGCACCGGACGGAATACGGAAGCTTTCTTT CASTGRNTEAFF
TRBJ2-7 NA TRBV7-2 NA TGTGCCAGCAGCCTGGCCAGGGCAATTTTTTACGAGCAGTACTTC CASSLARAIFYEQYF
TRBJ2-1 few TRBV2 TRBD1 TGTGCCAGCAGGACAGGGAAGGTCAATGAGCAGTTCTTC CASRTGKVNEQFF
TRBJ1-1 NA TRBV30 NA TGTGCCTGGATGTTACGGGGTACCGCTGAAGCTTTCTTT CAWMLRGTAEAFF
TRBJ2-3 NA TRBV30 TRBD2 TGTGCCTGGAAAACCGGGACTAGATCCTCGGATACGCAGTATTTT CAWKTGTRSSDTQYF
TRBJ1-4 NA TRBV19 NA TGTGCCAGTAGTATAGCGGGTTCCACTAATGAAAAACTGTTTTTT CASSIAGSTNEKLFF
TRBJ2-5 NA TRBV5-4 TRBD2 TGTGCCAGCAGCCCGGGACTAGCGGGAGAGACCCAGTACTTC CASSPGLAGETQYF